The 15 T cell receptor beta chains below all came from one sample that was sequenced in a study of T cells in Graves' hyperthyroidism and ophthalmopathy. It was RNA transcripts that yielded the amplified TCR beta CDR3 regions. The HTBI primer set served for first-round RT-PCR of the TCR CDR3. One entry per CDR3 protein, called by TCRdb with MiXCR from the multiplex PCR reads. Here the sample spans more than 300,000 distinct CDR3 sequences, about a sixth being singletons. The material sequenced was blood. The receptors stem from a woman aged 30 to 39 with Graves' hyperthyroidism that later progressed to Graves' ophthalmopathy.

The chain carries TRBV19 and TRBJ2-4; possible D gene TRBD1, 5 bases. CDR3 length equals 12 residues. The germline CDR1 and CDR2 sequences are LNHDA and SQIVND (reference sequence). V lost 6 bases to trimming and J lost 8 bases, with 11 bases between them. CDR3 in DNA: TGTGCCAGTAGGTCAGACAGCCACATTCAGTACTTC. This codes for CASRSDSHIQYF.

This clonotype was seen ten or more times. The chain is built from TRBV18 and TRBJ2-1; 7 bases agree with TRBD1. CDR1 and CDR2 (germline): KGHSH, LQKENI. There are 12 residues in the CDR3. The V gene end was trimmed by 5 bases and the J gene end by 8 bases; junction bases not matched to a gene: 3. The CDR3 DNA is TGTGCCAGCTCATCGCAGGGGGATGAGCAGTTCTTC. Its protein is CASSSQGDEQFF.

This clonotype was counted ten times or more. The chain recombines TRBV28 with TRBJ1-5, with TRBD1 matching 7 bases. CDR3 size: 17 residues. Trimming at V came to 2 bases and at J to 0 bases, leaving 7 bases not matched to a gene. CDR1 and CDR2 (germline): MDHEN, SYDVKM. The DNA for the CDR3 is TGTGCCAGCAGTTTAACTAGGACAGGCTCTAGCAATCAGCCCCAGCATTTT. Its protein product is CASSLTRTGSSNQPQHF.

This clonotype came up many times. The CDR3 sequence is CASSDRQGGHSPLHF. For the CDR3, the DNA is TGTGCCAGCAGTGATAGACAGGGAGGTCATTCACCCCTCCACTTT. The chain recombines TRBV6-1 with TRBJ1-6; TRBD1 matches at 7 bases. The CDR3 covers 15 residues. Germline CDR1 reads MNHNS; CDR2 reads SASEGT. The V gene end was trimmed by 3 bases and the J gene end by 8 bases; junction bases not matched to a gene: 7.

The rearrangement joins TRBV6-1 to TRBJ1-5, with 8 bases matching TRBD1. The CDR3 covers 15 residues. The J segment lost 4 bases and the V segment lost 5 bases, leaving 7 bases of the junction unmatched. From germline, CDR1 is MNHNS and CDR2 SASEGT. CDR3 residues: CASSPTRQGNQPQHF. The CDR3 DNA is TGTGCCAGCAGTCCCACCCGACAGGGGAATCAGCCCCAGCATTTT.

This clonotype was found many times. The rearrangement uses TRBV28 and TRBJ2-3; TRBD1 or TRBD2 may be the D gene (5 bases each). Germline V lookup: CDR1 MDHEN, CDR2 SYDVKM. Trimming took 5 bases from V and 1 from J, leaving 22 bases between them. The CDR3 spans 18 residues. The CDR3 loop reads CASSLFGAGLRGTDTQYF. CDR3 nucleotide sequence: TGTGCCAGCAGTCTATTCGGGGCAGGGCTCCGTGGCACAGATACGCAGTATTTT.

This clonotype was found a few times. This chain links TRBV7-8 with TRBJ1-2; D is perhaps TRBD1 (5 bases). CDR1 is SGHVS and CDR2 is FQNEAQ in the germline V gene. The CDR3 contains 14 residues. Trimming removed 5 bases at V and 9 bases at J, with 19 bases between. The CDR3 nucleotides are TGTGCCAGCAGCCGGGAGGGGCCCCTCTCTAGCTACACCTTC. Its protein is CASSREGPLSSYTF.

This clonotype was found a few times. The CDR3 DNA is TGTGCCAGCAGCGTAGATGGAAATTCCTACGAGCAGTACTTC. It codes for CASSVDGNSYEQYF. The chain combines TRBV9 with TRBJ2-7; D call uncertain. Trimming pared 0 bases from V and 1 base from J, leaving 8 bases between. Germline lookup yields CDR1 SGDLS and CDR2 YYNGEE. The CDR3 totals 14 residues.

This clonotype was found many times. The chain carries TRBV28 and TRBJ1-5; 7 positions match TRBD1. The CDR3 has 15 amino acids. From germline, CDR1 is MDHEN and CDR2 SYDVKM. J gave up 4 bases and V 6 bases, and 9 bases lay outside the gene matches. The DNA for the CDR3 is TGTGCCAGCAGAGACGGACAGGATTGGAATCAGCCCCAGCATTTT. Its translation is CASRDGQDWNQPQHF.

With respect to this clonotype: A much larger clone differs by one base, so this may be a read error. V gene TRBV25-1 combines with J gene TRBJ1-3; D remains ambiguous. Per the germline V gene, CDR1 is MGHDK and CDR2 is SYGVNS. The CDR3 totals 16 residues. CDR3 sequence: CASSESLSFSGNTVYF. The CDR3, as DNA: TGTGCCAGCAGTGAATCCTTGTCCTTCTCTGGAAACACCGTATATTTT.

This clonotype was recorded many times. V usage is TRBV13 and J usage is TRBJ2-3; D assignment may be TRBD1 or TRBD2 (5 bases each). CDR1 and CDR2 from the germline V gene are PRHDT and FYEKMQ (reference sequence). This CDR3 is built from 16 residues. Trimming shortened V by 1 base and J by 2 bases, and 13 bases separated the two germline ends. CDR3 DNA sequence: TGTGCCAGCAGCTTAGTACGGGACCTCCCCACAGATACGCAGTATTTT. The encoded protein is CASSLVRDLPTDTQYF.

V usage is TRBV2 and J usage is TRBJ2-3; a possible D gene is TRBD2 (6 bases). The CDR3 spans 15 residues. CDR1 is SNHLY, CDR2 FYNNEI, per germline. Trimming cost V 0 bases and J 2 bases, with 9 bases left between them. For the CDR3, the DNA is TGTGCCAGCAGTGAAGCGCGGGGTACCACAGATACGCAGTATTTT. Protein: CASSEARGTTDTQYF.

The V gene is TRBV25-1, the J gene TRBJ1-2; D remains unclear. The CDR3 runs 13 residues. V gave up 3 bases and J gave up 5 bases, with 10 bases separating them. Looked up from germline, CDR1 is MGHDK and CDR2 is SYGVNS. Here the CDR3 reads CASSDFNGYGYTF. The DNA for the CDR3 is TGTGCCAGCAGTGATTTTAACGGATATGGCTACACCTTC.

J is TRBJ2-7 and V is TRBV20-1, with D possibly matching TRBD2 (6 bases). V was trimmed by 3 bases and J by 4 bases, leaving 13 bases between them. Germline-derived CDR1 and CDR2 are DFQATT and SNEGSKA (reference sequence). CDR3 length: 13 residues. CDR3 coding DNA: TGCAGTGCTAGGGGGGGTGGGTTATACGAGCAGTACTTC. This codes for CSARGGGLYEQYF.

This clonotype was seen many times. The J gene is TRBJ2-7, the V gene TRBV2; D may match TRBD1 or TRBD2 (5 bases each). The V and J ends lost 8 bases and 6 bases respectively, with 14 bases between them. The CDR3 spans 12 residues. Germline V gives CDR1 SNHLY, CDR2 FYNNEI. CDR3 DNA sequence: TGTGCCAGCCACGGGACGGCGGGCGAGCAGTACTTC. It is translated as CASHGTAGEQYF.